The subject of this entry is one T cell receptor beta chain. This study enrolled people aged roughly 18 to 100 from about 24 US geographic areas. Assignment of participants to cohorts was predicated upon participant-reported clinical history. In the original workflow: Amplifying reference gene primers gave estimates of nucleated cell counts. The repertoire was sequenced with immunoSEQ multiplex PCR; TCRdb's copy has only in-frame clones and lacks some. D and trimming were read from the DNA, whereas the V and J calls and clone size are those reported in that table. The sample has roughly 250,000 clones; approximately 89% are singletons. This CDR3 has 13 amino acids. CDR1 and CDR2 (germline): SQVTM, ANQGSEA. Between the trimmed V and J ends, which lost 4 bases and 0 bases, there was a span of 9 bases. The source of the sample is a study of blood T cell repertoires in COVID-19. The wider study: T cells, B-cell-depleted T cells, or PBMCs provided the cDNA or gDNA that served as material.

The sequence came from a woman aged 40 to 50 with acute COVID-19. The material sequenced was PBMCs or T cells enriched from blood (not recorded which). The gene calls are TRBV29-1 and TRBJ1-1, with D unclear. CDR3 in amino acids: CSVVLLLNTEAFF. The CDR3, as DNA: TGCAGCGTTGTTCTACTTTTGAACACTGAAGCTTTCTTT.